These 6 T cell receptor beta chains share one sample of origin, sequenced in a study of cytomegalovirus exposure and HLA in healthy donors. PCR primers comprised 60 Vbeta and 13 Jbeta primers. Sequencing used immunoSEQ multiplex PCR; TCRdb keeps in-frame clones, though not all of them. The data contain over 75,000 clones, around 80% of them singletons. The sample was PBMCs. The origin of the receptors is a woman aged 55-69 years in good health and CMV-seronegative.

The chain employs TRBV14 and TRBJ1-2; 7 bases line up with TRBD1. This CDR3 is built from 17 residues. Trimming removed 0 bases from V and 0 bases from J; junction bases left unmatched: 7. Germline V gene data show CDR1 as SGHDN and CDR2 as FVKESK. In DNA form, the CDR3 reads TGTGCCAGCAGCCAAGATCTTACAGGGGATCCTAACTATGGCTACACCTTC. It yields the protein CASSQDLTGDPNYGYTF.

The chain has TRBV7-2 and TRBJ1-1; D unclear. V lost 1 base and J lost 1, with 13 bases in between. Germline V CDR1 and CDR2: SGHTA, FQGNSA. The CDR3 consists of 16 residues. The CDR3 nucleotides read TGTGCCAGCAGCTTAGGTCACACAGAGGGGAACACTGAAGCTTTCTTT. Translating it yields CASSLGHTEGNTEAFF.

This clone appeared once. The chain combines TRBV2 with TRBJ2-2; 9 bases are a match to TRBD2. Germline trimming cut 6 bases from V and 4 bases from J; bases unmatched to any gene: 3. This CDR3 has 14 residues. Germline V CDR1 and CDR2: SNHLY, FYNNEI. CDR3 region: CASRASGATGELFF. CDR3 bases: TGTGCCAGCAGGGCTAGCGGGGCCACCGGGGAGCTGTTTTTT.

This clone counts as medium-sized. The rearrangement uses TRBV4-3 and TRBJ2-3, with 9 bases identical to TRBD1. Germline values: CDR1 LGHNA, CDR2 YSLEER. The CDR3 spans 15 residues. Unmatched junction bases numbered 2, after V lost 1 base and J lost 3 bases. CDR3 coding DNA: TGCGCCAGCAGCCAAGGACAGGGGGAAACAGATACGCAGTATTTT. Protein product: CASSQGQGETDTQYF.

DNA of the CDR3: TGCGCCAGCAGCCAAGGTCCCCGGAACACCGGGGAGCTGTTTTTT. This gives the protein CASSQGPRNTGELFF. This rearrangement joins TRBV4-3 to TRBJ2-2; D call uncertain. V gave up 1 base and J gave up 1 base, with 7 bases separating them. The CDR3 loop spans 15 amino acids. Germline CDR1 and CDR2: LGHNA and YSLEER.

The V call is TRBV27, the J call TRBJ2-7, with 7 nucleotides matching TRBD1. CDR1 is MNHEY, CDR2 SMNVEV, per germline (reference sequence). Germline trimming cut 0 bases from V and 3 bases from J; bases unmatched to any gene: 5. The CDR3 runs to 15 residues. The CDR3 bases are TGTGCCAGCAGTTTATCCACCAGGGGGAACTACGAGCAGTACTTC. Translation gives CASSLSTRGNYEQYF.